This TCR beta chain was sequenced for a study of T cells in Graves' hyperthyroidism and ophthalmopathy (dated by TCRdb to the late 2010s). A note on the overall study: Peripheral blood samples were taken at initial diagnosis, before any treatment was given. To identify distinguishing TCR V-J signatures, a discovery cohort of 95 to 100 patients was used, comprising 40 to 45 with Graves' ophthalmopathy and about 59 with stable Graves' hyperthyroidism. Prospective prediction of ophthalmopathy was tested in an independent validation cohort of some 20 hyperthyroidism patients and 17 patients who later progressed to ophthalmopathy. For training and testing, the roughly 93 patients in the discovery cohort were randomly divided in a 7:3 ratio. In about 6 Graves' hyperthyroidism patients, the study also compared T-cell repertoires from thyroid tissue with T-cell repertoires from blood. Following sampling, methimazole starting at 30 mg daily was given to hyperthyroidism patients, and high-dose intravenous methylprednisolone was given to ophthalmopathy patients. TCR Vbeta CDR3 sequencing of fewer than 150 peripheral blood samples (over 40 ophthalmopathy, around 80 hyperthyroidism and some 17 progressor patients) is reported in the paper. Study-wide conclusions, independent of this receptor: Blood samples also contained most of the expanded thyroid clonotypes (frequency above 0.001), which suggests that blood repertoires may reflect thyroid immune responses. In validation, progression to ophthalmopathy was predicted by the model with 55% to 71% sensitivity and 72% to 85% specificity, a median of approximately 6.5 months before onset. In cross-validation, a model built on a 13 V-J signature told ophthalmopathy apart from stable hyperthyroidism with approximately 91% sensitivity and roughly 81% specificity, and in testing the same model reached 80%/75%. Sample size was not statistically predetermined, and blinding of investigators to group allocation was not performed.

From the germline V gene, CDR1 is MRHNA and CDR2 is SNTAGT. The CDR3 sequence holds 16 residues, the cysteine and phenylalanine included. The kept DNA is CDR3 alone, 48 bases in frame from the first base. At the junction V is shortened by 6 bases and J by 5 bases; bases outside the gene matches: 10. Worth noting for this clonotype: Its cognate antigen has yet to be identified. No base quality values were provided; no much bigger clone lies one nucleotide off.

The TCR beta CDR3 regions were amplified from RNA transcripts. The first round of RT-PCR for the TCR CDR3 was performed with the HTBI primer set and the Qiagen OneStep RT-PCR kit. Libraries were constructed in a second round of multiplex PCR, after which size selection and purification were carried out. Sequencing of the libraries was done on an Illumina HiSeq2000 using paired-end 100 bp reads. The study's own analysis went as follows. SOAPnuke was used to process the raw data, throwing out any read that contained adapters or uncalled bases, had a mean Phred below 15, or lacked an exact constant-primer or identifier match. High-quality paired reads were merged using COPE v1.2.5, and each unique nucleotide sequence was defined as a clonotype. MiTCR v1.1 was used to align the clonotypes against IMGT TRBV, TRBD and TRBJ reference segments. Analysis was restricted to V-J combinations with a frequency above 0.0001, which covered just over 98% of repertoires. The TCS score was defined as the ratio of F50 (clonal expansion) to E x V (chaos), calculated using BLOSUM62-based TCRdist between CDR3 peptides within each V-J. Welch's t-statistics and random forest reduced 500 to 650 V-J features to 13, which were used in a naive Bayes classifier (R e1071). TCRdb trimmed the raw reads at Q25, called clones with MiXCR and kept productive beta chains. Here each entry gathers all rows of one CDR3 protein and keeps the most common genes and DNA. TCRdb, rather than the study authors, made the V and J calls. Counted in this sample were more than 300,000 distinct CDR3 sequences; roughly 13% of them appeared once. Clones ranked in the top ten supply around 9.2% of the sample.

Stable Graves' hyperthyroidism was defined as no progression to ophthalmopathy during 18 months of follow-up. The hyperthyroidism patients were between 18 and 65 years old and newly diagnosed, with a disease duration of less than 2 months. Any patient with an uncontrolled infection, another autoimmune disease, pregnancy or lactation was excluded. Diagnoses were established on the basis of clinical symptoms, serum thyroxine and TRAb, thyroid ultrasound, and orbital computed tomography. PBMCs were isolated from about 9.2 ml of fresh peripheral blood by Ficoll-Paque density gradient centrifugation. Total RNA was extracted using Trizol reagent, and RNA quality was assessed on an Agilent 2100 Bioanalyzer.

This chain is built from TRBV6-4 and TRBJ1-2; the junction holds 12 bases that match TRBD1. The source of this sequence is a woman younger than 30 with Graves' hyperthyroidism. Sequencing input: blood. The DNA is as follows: TGTGCCAGCAGCCCCCTCTCGGGACAGGGGGCATATGGCTACACCTTC. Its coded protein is CASSPLSGQGAYGYTF.